This note documents a single TCR beta chain sequence. This clonotype was picked up many times. The antigen this receptor binds is unknown. Base qualities are not at hand, and no much larger clone is one base apart. The intended sense of this specimen's time point label: after trial treatment. The intended sense of this specimen's treatment or condition label: LDRT plus nivolumab, ipilimumab, low-dose cyclophosphamide and aspirin (RACIN trial). Donors were enrolled in RACIN, a single-arm phase I dose-escalation trial in which nivolumab, ipilimumab, aspirin, low-dose cyclophosphamide and low-dose radiotherapy were combined. To be eligible, a patient needed to have an advanced solid tumor that was TIL-negative. This sample is part of a study of low-dose radiotherapy and immunotherapy resistance in tumors (dated by TCRdb to between 2022 and 2023). Notes on the research overall: Patients in Cohort 1 were given 0.5 Gy per fraction every 2 weeks, and the prescribed total PTV dose was 6.5 Gy. Aspirin 300 mg was taken orally once daily by patients for four cycles, starting on cycle 1 day 1. For Cohort 2, the dose was 1 Gy per fraction given every two weeks, adding up to 13 Gy in total across 26 weeks. Nivolumab and ipilimumab were both given intravenously, with nivolumab at a 240 mg flat dose every two weeks and ipilimumab at 1 mg/kg every six weeks. Eight patients were included in the translational analysis, namely three from the first dose cohort plus the first five from the second dose cohort. Randomization of trial participants into treatment groups was not performed. Intravenous cyclophosphamide at 200 mg/m2 was administered every two weeks, one day ahead of each radiation and immunotherapy administration.

CDR1 MNHEY and CDR2 SVGAGI were looked up in the germline V gene. Here V drops 5 bases and J drops 6 bases, and the junction holds 9 bases not matched to any gene. Its CDR3 holds 15 amino acids, cysteine through phenylalanine. The only DNA kept is the CDR3, 45 bases in frame from the first base. Sequencing used an Illumina HiSeq 2500. First-strand cDNA was synthesized using Superscript III and a set of TRAV- and TRBV-specific primers, so that both TCRalpha and TCRbeta chains were covered. TCRs were amplified for around 20 PCR cycles with Phusion, using a constant-region primer paired with the adapter attached to the V primers. The MessageAmp II aRNA Amplification Kit was used to amplify the isolated mRNA, with in vitro transcription run for 15 to 20 hours at 37 degrees C. The Dynabeads mRNA DIRECT Purification Kit was used to isolate the mRNA for TCR sequencing. Indexed Illumina adapters were added in a second roughly 25-cycle Phusion PCR, and the resulting products were purified with AMPure XP beads. The original methods were these. Custom Perl scripts pooled TCR sequences encoding the same protein, removed out-of-frame sequences and computed each clonotype's abundance. Any TCR sequence backed by just one read was left out of the analysis. Among the metrics used to describe the repertoires were Shannon entropy, Gini index, clonality, richness, and the frequency of TCRs shared between repertoires. TCRdb took the public reads, trimmed them with fastp at Q25, ran MiXCR for clone calling and kept in-frame beta chains. Identical CDR3 protein sequences are pooled into one entry, listed with their most common genes and DNA. These V and J calls derive from TCRdb rather than the authors' analysis. Recorded for this sample are around 100,000 distinct CDR3 sequences; less than 25% of them occurred a single time. The ten biggest clones cover 4.1% of the sample.

Sequenced here: PBMCs, sampled after low-dose radiotherapy plus immunotherapy. Rearrangement joined TRBV6-5 to TRBJ2-2, with 7 central nucleotides matching TRBD1. The sequence derives from a male donor with prostate cancer. DNA sequence: TGTGCCAGCAGTATACGACAGGGAAGGGCCGGGGAGCTGTTTTTT. It translates as CASSIRQGRAGELFF.